The entry that follows covers one TCR beta chain sequence. Its antigen is undetermined. The source of the sample is a study of T cell repertoires in cytomegalovirus infection. Study-level results: Summed frequency of shared TCR beta families picked out CMV carriers who also had the relevant HLA. Clonotype analysis showed dominance of the ex vivo response by HLA-C-restricted CMV-specific TCR beta clonotypes.

The CDR3 contains 14 residues. V dropped 6 bases and J dropped 4; count of bases not matched to a gene: 8. The germline V gene encodes CDR1 MDHEN and CDR2 SYDVKM. TCRdb re-called the reads through MiXCR, storing one row per CDR3 protein. Counted here are about 310,000 distinct CDR3 sequences, more than 20% occurring once; the ten biggest clones make up 10% to 15%. Sequences were derived from cultured PBMCs, sampled from culture after CMV antigen stimulation. J is TRBJ2-7 and V is TRBV28; 8 positions match TRBD1. The TCR originated in a human donor in good health (CMV status not recorded). Some clones in this sample may be carry-over from other donors' samples. The CDR3, as DNA: TGTGCCAGCAGAGCCGGGACAGGAGCTTACGAGCAGTACTTC. This sequence encodes CASRAGTGAYEQYF. The whole variable domain, remainder taken from reference TRBV28 and TRBJ2-7, is DVKVTQSSRYLVKRTGEKVFLECVQDMDHENMFWYRQDPGLGLRLIYFSYDVKMKEKGDIPEGYSVSREKKERFSLILESASTNQTSMYLCASRAGTGAYEQYFGPGTRLTVT.